The 4 T cell receptor beta chains reported below all come from one sample, sequenced in a study of regulatory T cells in long-lasting Graves disease. Time point: persistent/refractory GD, antithyroid drugs over 5 years with positive TRAb. PBMC RNA served as the TCR library source. Through Arm-PCR of CDR3 regions and iRepertoire HTBI primers, TCR beta libraries were built. TCRdb reprocessed the multiplex PCR reads with MiXCR, giving one entry per CDR3 protein. The repertoire has about 430,000 distinct CDR3 sequences, approximately 22% of them found once; the top ten carry roughly an eighth. The source was peripheral blood mononuclear cells (PBMCs), collected when the disease was refractory, from a patient treated with antithyroid drugs. These receptors all stem from a female donor with Graves disease.

This clonotype was seen only a few times. The rearrangement uses TRBV7-9 and TRBJ2-7; TRBD2 matches at 9 bases. V lost 4 bases, J lost 3 bases, and 7 bases stayed unmatched. This CDR3 contains 15 residues. The germline gives CDR1 SEHNR, CDR2 FQNEAQ (reference sequence). The CDR3 DNA is TGTGCCAGCAGCTCCGGGACTAGCTTTCACTACGAGCAGTACTTC. Translated, it gives CASSSGTSFHYEQYF.

This clonotype was seen many times. The chain is built from TRBV10-3 and TRBJ2-5; D is unclear. From germline, CDR1 is ENHRY and CDR2 SYGVKD. Trimming took off 0 bases at V and 5 bases at J, with 7 bases between the two ends. The CDR3 loop spans 13 amino acids. Here the CDR3 DNA reads TGTGCCATCAGTGAGTCAATGGGGGAGACCCAGTACTTC. As protein: CAISESMGETQYF.

About this clonotype: A clone one base away is much larger, so this may be a read error. The V gene is TRBV30, the J gene TRBJ2-5; 9 nucleotides line up with TRBD2. V lost 0 bases, J lost 6 bases, and 14 bases stayed unmatched. This CDR3 is built from 17 residues. Looked up from germline, CDR1 is GTSNPN and CDR2 is SVGIG (reference sequence). This CDR3 is CAWSVLTGGRALKTQYF. CDR3 nucleotide sequence: TGTGCCTGGAGTGTTCTTACTGGCGGGAGGGCCTTAAAGACCCAGTACTTC.

In its sample, this clonotype was seen many times. The J gene is TRBJ2-1, the V gene TRBV6-5, with TRBD2 matching over 11 bases. Germline V CDR1 and CDR2: MNHEY, SVGAGI. The V segment lost 2 bases and the J segment 4 bases; nucleotides outside the gene matches: 4. The CDR3 has 16 residues. The DNA of the CDR3 is TGTGCCAGCAGTTACCTAGCGGGAGGTAGTTACAATGAGCAGTTCTTC. Protein: CASSYLAGGSYNEQFF.